The rows below give T cell receptor beta chains drawn from one sample of a study of T cell repertoires in cytomegalovirus infection. TCRdb called the reads again in MiXCR, with one record for every CDR3 protein. The repertoire holds under 150,000 distinct CDR3 sequences, with 30% to 35% as singletons. No antigen is known for these receptors. The sample was CD8+ T cells from cultured PBMCs, taken from culture after CMV antigen stimulation. These receptors originate from a human donor in good health (CMV status not recorded). Some clones in this sample may be carry-over from other donors' samples. CDR3s include the opening cysteine and the closing phenylalanine or tryptophan. The D gene is left open where the match is weak. A clone size is listed for some rows: how often the clone was seen (once, few, many), or a class if it is expanded.

d_gene: .; v_gene: TRBV6-2/TRBV6-3; abundance: .; j_gene: TRBJ1-4; CDR3nt: TGTGCCACTGAGGGATCCGAACGTGGAAAACTGTTTTTT; CDR3aa: CATEGSERGKLFF
d_gene: .; v_gene: TRBV20-1; abundance: few; j_gene: TRBJ2-5; CDR3nt: TGCAGTGCTCCACAGCGTGGGGAGACCCAGTACTTC; CDR3aa: CSAPQRGETQYF
d_gene: TRBD1; v_gene: TRBV12-3/TRBV12-4; abundance: many; j_gene: TRBJ1-5; CDR3nt: TGTGCCAGCAGTTTAGCGGGACAGGGCAATCAGCCCCAGCATTTT; CDR3aa: CASSLAGQGNQPQHF
d_gene: .; v_gene: TRBV27; abundance: .; j_gene: TRBJ2-3; CDR3nt: TGTGCCAGCAGTTTAGTCGATGCCCCTCCCGATACGCAGTATTTT; CDR3aa: CASSLVDAPPDTQYF
d_gene: .; v_gene: TRBV4-3; abundance: few; j_gene: TRBJ2-7; CDR3nt: TGCGCCAGCAGCCAAGGGGGCCCCTACGAGCAGTACTTC; CDR3aa: CASSQGGPYEQYF
d_gene: .; v_gene: TRBV2; abundance: few; j_gene: TRBJ1-5; CDR3nt: TGTGCCAGCAGTGCCGCGTCAGGTCCCAATCAGCCCCAGCATTTT; CDR3aa: CASSAASGPNQPQHF
d_gene: .; v_gene: TRBV19; abundance: .; j_gene: TRBJ1-5; CDR3nt: TGTGCCAGTAGTCCCGGGACCTTGAGCAATCAGCCCCAGCATTTT; CDR3aa: CASSPGTLSNQPQHF
d_gene: TRBD2; v_gene: TRBV6-6; abundance: .; j_gene: TRBJ2-2; CDR3nt: TGTGCCAGCAGTTGGGGCGGGGGGCTGAACACCGGGGAGCTGTTTTTT; CDR3aa: CASSWGGGLNTGELFF
d_gene: .; v_gene: TRBV6-5; abundance: few; j_gene: TRBJ1-2; CDR3nt: TGTGCCAGCGGAGGACGGTACTATGGCTACACCTTC; CDR3aa: CASGGRYYGYTF
d_gene: .; v_gene: TRBV2; abundance: .; j_gene: TRBJ2-1; CDR3nt: TGTGCCAGCTTGGCGAGGGAAGGGGCGGCATACAATGAGCAGTTCTTC; CDR3aa: CASLAREGAAYNEQFF
d_gene: .; v_gene: TRBV29-1; abundance: few; j_gene: TRBJ1-3; CDR3nt: TGCAGCGTTGTTGTCACAGGCTCCTCTGGAAACACCATATATTTT; CDR3aa: CSVVVTGSSGNTIYF
d_gene: .; v_gene: TRBV20-1; abundance: .; j_gene: TRBJ2-3; CDR3nt: TGCAGTGCTAGAGCGAACCTAGCCTCCAAAGGCACACATACGCAGTATTTT; CDR3aa: CSARANLASKGTHTQYF
d_gene: .; v_gene: TRBV19; abundance: .; j_gene: TRBJ1-4; CDR3nt: TGTGCCAGTAGTACAATACGACTGGACGGACTCAATGAAAAACTGTTTTTT; CDR3aa: CASSTIRLDGLNEKLFF
d_gene: .; v_gene: TRBV7-2; abundance: .; j_gene: TRBJ2-5; CDR3nt: TGTGCCAGCAGCTTAGGCACACAGGGAAGTCCTAAAGAGACCCAGTACTTC; CDR3aa: CASSLGTQGSPKETQYF
d_gene: .; v_gene: TRBV25-1; abundance: once; j_gene: TRBJ1-6; CDR3nt: TGTGCCAGTATGGGACCGGTTTGGTATTCACCCCTCCACTTT; CDR3aa: CASMGPVWYSPLHF
d_gene: TRBD1; v_gene: TRBV12-3/TRBV12-4; abundance: few; j_gene: TRBJ2-1; CDR3nt: TGTGCCAGCAGTTCTCAACAGGGGGTTGACAATGAGCAGTTCTTC; CDR3aa: CASSSQQGVDNEQFF
d_gene: .; v_gene: TRBV27; abundance: many; j_gene: TRBJ2-3; CDR3nt: TGTGCCAGCAGTTTATCGGGGGCGTTTGCAGATACGCAGTATTTT; CDR3aa: CASSLSGAFADTQYF
d_gene: TRBD1; v_gene: TRBV6-6; abundance: .; j_gene: TRBJ2-5; CDR3nt: TGTGCCAGCAGTGCGGGACAGGTTATACCGACCCAAGAGACCCAGTACTTC; CDR3aa: CASSAGQVIPTQETQYF
d_gene: TRBD1; v_gene: TRBV19; abundance: .; j_gene: TRBJ2-7; CDR3nt: TGTGCCAGTAGTCTTTTGGGGACAGGGTTTTACGAGCAGTACTTC; CDR3aa: CASSLLGTGFYEQYF
d_gene: .; v_gene: TRBV12-3/TRBV12-4; abundance: .; j_gene: TRBJ1-5; CDR3nt: TGTGCCAGCAGGAGGACACCTAATAGCAATCAGCCCCAGCATTTT; CDR3aa: CASRRTPNSNQPQHF
d_gene: TRBD2; v_gene: TRBV7-2; abundance: few; j_gene: TRBJ2-3; CDR3nt: TGTGCCAGCAGCTTAGGACTCGGGGGGGCGCTGACAGATACGCAGTATTTT; CDR3aa: CASSLGLGGALTDTQYF
d_gene: .; v_gene: TRBV19; abundance: .; j_gene: TRBJ1-1; CDR3nt: TGTGCCAGTAGTTCGAGTCTGAAGGGACAAACTGAAGCTTTCTTT; CDR3aa: CASSSSLKGQTEAFF
d_gene: .; v_gene: TRBV5-1; abundance: .; j_gene: TRBJ1-1; CDR3nt: TGCGCCAGCAGCTTGGGGGTTTTTGGGAACACTGAAGCTTTCTTT; CDR3aa: CASSLGVFGNTEAFF
d_gene: .; v_gene: TRBV7-6; abundance: many; j_gene: TRBJ2-1; CDR3nt: TGTGCCAGCAGCTTAGGGGGCGGGGGCTCGTTTTCCTACAATGAGCAGTTCTTC; CDR3aa: CASSLGGGGSFSYNEQFF
d_gene: .; v_gene: TRBV7-2; abundance: few; j_gene: TRBJ1-3; CDR3nt: TGTGCCAGCAGCTCACAGGGTTTTGGAAACACCATATATTTT; CDR3aa: CASSSQGFGNTIYF
d_gene: .; v_gene: TRBV9; abundance: many; j_gene: TRBJ1-2; CDR3nt: TGTGCCAGCAGCGTAGCTACTGTGGACAGTAACTATGGCTACACCTTC; CDR3aa: CASSVATVDSNYGYTF
d_gene: TRBD2; v_gene: TRBV7-6; abundance: many; j_gene: TRBJ2-5; CDR3nt: TGTGCCAGCAGCCCGGGGGAGGGGACCCAGTACTTC; CDR3aa: CASSPGEGTQYF
d_gene: TRBD2; v_gene: TRBV5-6; abundance: many; j_gene: TRBJ2-7; CDR3nt: TGTGCCAGCAGCCCGAGCGGGGCCGGCGAGCAGTACTTC; CDR3aa: CASSPSGAGEQYF
d_gene: .; v_gene: TRBV7-2; abundance: many; j_gene: TRBJ2-2; CDR3nt: TGTGCCAGCAGCCCCGCGGCAGGGACCACCGGGGAGCTGTTTTTT; CDR3aa: CASSPAAGTTGELFF
d_gene: .; v_gene: TRBV6-2/TRBV6-3; abundance: once; j_gene: TRBJ2-1; CDR3nt: TGTGCCAGCAGGGTAGTCGAGGAGCAGTTCTTC; CDR3aa: CASRVVEEQFF
d_gene: .; v_gene: TRBV19; abundance: few; j_gene: TRBJ2-3; CDR3nt: TGTGCCAGTGGATGGGGGACGGACACAGATACGCAGTATTTT; CDR3aa: CASGWGTDTDTQYF
d_gene: .; v_gene: TRBV7-9; abundance: many; j_gene: TRBJ1-1; CDR3nt: TGTGCCAGCAGCCCCGATGGGGCGGACACTGAAGCTTTCTTT; CDR3aa: CASSPDGADTEAFF
d_gene: .; v_gene: TRBV7-9; abundance: few; j_gene: TRBJ2-1; CDR3nt: TGTGCCAGCAGCTCCTCCGGGACCACGGCGAATGAGCAGTTCTTC; CDR3aa: CASSSSGTTANEQFF
d_gene: .; v_gene: TRBV6-5; abundance: .; j_gene: TRBJ1-1; CDR3nt: TGTGCCAGCAGTAATCGACGAGACACTGAAGCTTTCTTT; CDR3aa: CASSNRRDTEAFF
d_gene: .; v_gene: TRBV7-2; abundance: many; j_gene: TRBJ1-2; CDR3nt: TGTGCCAGCAGCTTAGCATACCAGAACAACTATGGCTACACCTTC; CDR3aa: CASSLAYQNNYGYTF
d_gene: .; v_gene: TRBV9; abundance: .; j_gene: TRBJ1-3; CDR3nt: TGTGCCAGCAGCCCCCAAGACAGTCTCTCTGGAAACACCATATATTTT; CDR3aa: CASSPQDSLSGNTIYF
d_gene: .; v_gene: TRBV27; abundance: .; j_gene: TRBJ2-5; CDR3nt: TGTGCCAGCAGAACCCGGACAGATTACTTAGAGACCCAGTACTTC; CDR3aa: CASRTRTDYLETQYF
d_gene: TRBD2; v_gene: TRBV6-6; abundance: .; j_gene: TRBJ2-5; CDR3nt: TGTGCCAGCCGTTGGACTAGCGGGGAGAAAGAGACCCAGTACTTC; CDR3aa: CASRWTSGEKETQYF
d_gene: .; v_gene: TRBV7-4; abundance: .; j_gene: TRBJ2-3; CDR3nt: TGTGCCAGCAGCTTAGATAGTGCAGATACGCAGTATTTT; CDR3aa: CASSLDSADTQYF
d_gene: .; v_gene: TRBV5-8; abundance: once; j_gene: TRBJ2-1; CDR3nt: TGTGCCAGCAGCCCGCGACAGCTCAGGAATGAGCAGTTCTTC; CDR3aa: CASSPRQLRNEQFF
d_gene: .; v_gene: TRBV7-2; abundance: many; j_gene: TRBJ2-5; CDR3nt: TGTGCCAGCAGCTTAGCGCTTAACGTTAGGGGGGAGACCCAGTACTTC; CDR3aa: CASSLALNVRGETQYF
d_gene: TRBD2; v_gene: TRBV9; abundance: few; j_gene: TRBJ2-1; CDR3nt: TGTGCCAGCAGCGTAGTGTCTAGCGGGGGTGAGGACAATGAGCAGTTCTTC; CDR3aa: CASSVVSSGGEDNEQFF
d_gene: .; v_gene: TRBV7-9; abundance: few; j_gene: TRBJ2-2; CDR3nt: TGTGCCAGCAGCTTAGCCCGTGGAAGGACCGGGGAGCTGTTTTTT; CDR3aa: CASSLARGRTGELFF
d_gene: TRBD2; v_gene: TRBV20-1; abundance: few; j_gene: TRBJ2-4; CDR3nt: TGCAGTGCTAGAGGACTAGCGGGGTTCTCCACGGTGGCCAAAAACATTCAGTACTTC; CDR3aa: CSARGLAGFSTVAKNIQYF
d_gene: TRBD2; v_gene: TRBV10-3; abundance: .; j_gene: TRBJ2-1; CDR3nt: TGTGCCATCATGGGACTAGCGGGGGGCTCCTACAATGAGCAGTTCTTC; CDR3aa: CAIMGLAGGSYNEQFF
d_gene: TRBD1; v_gene: TRBV27; abundance: .; j_gene: TRBJ2-7; CDR3nt: TGTGCCAGCAGTTTATCGGGACAGGGGAGCTCCTACGAGCAGTACTTC; CDR3aa: CASSLSGQGSSYEQYF
d_gene: .; v_gene: TRBV20-1; abundance: .; j_gene: TRBJ2-5; CDR3nt: TGCAGTGCCCAGAGGGAAAATGAAGAGACCCAGTACTTC; CDR3aa: CSAQRENEETQYF
d_gene: .; v_gene: TRBV6-5; abundance: .; j_gene: TRBJ2-2; CDR3nt: TGTGCCAGCAGTTACTCGTTGTTGGTAGGGGAGCTGTTTTTT; CDR3aa: CASSYSLLVGELFF
d_gene: .; v_gene: TRBV12-3/TRBV12-4; abundance: .; j_gene: TRBJ2-7; CDR3nt: TGTGCCAGCAGTTTAGGAACTGACAGCGAGCAGTACTTC; CDR3aa: CASSLGTDSEQYF
d_gene: TRBD2; v_gene: TRBV5-6; abundance: many; j_gene: TRBJ2-7; CDR3nt: TGTGCCAGCAGCTTCGGGAGGTCCTACGAGCAGTACTTC; CDR3aa: CASSFGRSYEQYF
d_gene: .; v_gene: TRBV6-6; abundance: .; j_gene: TRBJ2-6; CDR3nt: TGTGCCAGCAGACTCTTCGCAGCGGACTCTGGGGCCAACGTCCTGACTTTC; CDR3aa: CASRLFAADSGANVLTF
d_gene: .; v_gene: TRBV6-1; abundance: many; j_gene: TRBJ2-3; CDR3nt: TGTGCCAGCTTGGGCAGGGACCACACAGATACGCAGTATTTT; CDR3aa: CASLGRDHTDTQYF
d_gene: .; v_gene: TRBV12-3/TRBV12-4; abundance: few; j_gene: TRBJ2-7; CDR3nt: TGTGCCAGCAGTCGAGCGGGCGCAAGCTCCTACGAGCAGTACTTC; CDR3aa: CASSRAGASSYEQYF